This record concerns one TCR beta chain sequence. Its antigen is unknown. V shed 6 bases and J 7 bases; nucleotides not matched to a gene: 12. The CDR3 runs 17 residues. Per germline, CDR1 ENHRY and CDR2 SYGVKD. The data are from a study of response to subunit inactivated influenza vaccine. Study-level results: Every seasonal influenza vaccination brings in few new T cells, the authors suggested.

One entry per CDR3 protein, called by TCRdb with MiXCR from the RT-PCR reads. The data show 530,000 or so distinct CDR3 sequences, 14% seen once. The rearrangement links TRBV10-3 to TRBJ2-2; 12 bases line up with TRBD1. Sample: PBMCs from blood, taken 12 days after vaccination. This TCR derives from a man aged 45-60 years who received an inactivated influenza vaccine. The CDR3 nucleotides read TGTGCCATCAGCACAACTGTGGGACAGGGGGCGATCGGGGAGCTGTTTTTT. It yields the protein CAISTTVGQGAIGELFF.